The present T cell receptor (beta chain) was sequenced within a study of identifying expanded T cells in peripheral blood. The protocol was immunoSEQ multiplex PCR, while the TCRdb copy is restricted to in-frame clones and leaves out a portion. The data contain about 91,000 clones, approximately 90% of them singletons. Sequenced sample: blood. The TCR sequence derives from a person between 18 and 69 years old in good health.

The CDR3 here is CASSLEGYQPQHF. The DNA for the CDR3 is TGTGCCAGCAGCTTGGAGGGGTATCAGCCCCAGCATTTT. V usage is TRBV7-9 and J usage is TRBJ1-5; D might be TRBD1 (5 bases). The germline V gene encodes CDR1 SEHNR and CDR2 FQNEAQ (reference sequence). V was shortened by 3 bases and J by 5 bases, with 8 bases between the two germline ends. This CDR3 region has 13 residues.